This T cell receptor (beta chain) was sequenced during a study of blood T cell repertoires in COVID-19. Whole-study context: COVID-19 samples collected from the United States, Italy and Spain covered acute and convalescent phases. T cells, B-cell-depleted T cells, or PBMCs provided the cDNA or gDNA that served as material.

Original processing notes: Reference gene primer amplification gave estimated nucleated cell counts. The assay was immunoSEQ multiplex PCR, and TCRdb's table has in-frame clones only and misses some. That table furnishes V, J and clone size, whereas the DNA furnished D and trimming. This sample has 160,000 or so clones, with 80% found just once. The CDR3 contains 15 residues. Germline V gene data show CDR1 as SEHNR and CDR2 as FQNEAQ (reference sequence). Trimming stripped 5 bases from V and 4 bases from J, with 17 bases between. The rearrangement links TRBV7-9 to TRBJ1-1; perhaps TRBD1 as D (6 bases). Sequencing input: peripheral blood. This TCR was sampled from a man in his sixties with acute or convalescent COVID-19. The CDR3 nucleotides read TGTGCCAGCAGCAAAAGGGGGGGCGAGGGCACTGAAGCTTTCTTT. It specifies CASSKRGGEGTEAFF.